This is a list of T cell receptor beta chains from one sample in a study of shared clonotypes between healthy human individuals. Libraries were prepared by immunoSEQ multiplex PCR; TCRdb keeps only in-frame clonotypes and omits some of them. This table has around 700,000 clones, around 90% appearing once. Sequenced: naive CD8+ T cells sorted from blood. These receptors originate from a man aged 30-40 years in good health. Both conserved end residues are part of each CDR3. Fields, in order: J gene, D gene, V gene, CDR3 protein. A D gene is named only where the DNA matches it firmly.

TRBJ1-2 TRBD1 TRBV5-1 CASSLAGTASGYTF
TRBJ2-1 NA TRBV10-2 CASIGWPLDEQFF
TRBJ2-1 NA TRBV7-9 CASSLMVGANEQFF
TRBJ1-5 NA TRBV2 CASNQDPRGVGNQPQHF
TRBJ2-7 NA TRBV6-1 CASSEMAGSSYEQYF
TRBJ2-5 NA TRBV28 CASSWSSSEETQYF
TRBJ2-7 NA TRBV9 CASSKIGQSYEQYF
TRBJ2-2 NA TRBV6-6 CASRSGSSNTGELFF
TRBJ1-5 TRBD1 TRBV5-1 CASTYRDRVNQPQHF
TRBJ2-7 TRBD2 TRBV14 CASSQARGGGRNYEQYF